A single sample is the source of the 11 T cell receptor beta chains below, sequenced in a study of blood T cell repertoires in COVID-19 (dated by TCRdb to 2018 to 2020). Preparation of the library involved the immunoSEQ multiplex PCR assay. Sourced from immuneACCESS, this table was stored by TCRdb with only in-frame sequences that have V and J called. A share of the clones is absent; for the studies checked, an unresolved V gene accounts for under half, and the remainder has no known explanation. Here the sample has around 320,000 clones; 75% to 90% occur a single time. The ten largest clones add up to about 2% of the sample. Sequencing used peripheral blood. The source of these receptors is a young man with active or convalescent COVID-19.

V usage is TRBV7-8 and J usage is TRBJ1-6; D may be TRBD1 (6 bases). Germline assignment: CDR1 SGHVS and CDR2 FQNEAQ. The CDR3 consists of 18 residues. V was cut by 5 bases and J by 6 bases, with 23 bases left in between. CDR3 loop: CASSLQGTALSVNSPLHF. The CDR3 DNA follows: TGTGCCAGCAGCCTCCAGGGGACCGCATTAAGTGTTAATTCACCCCTCCACTTT.

The rearrangement joins TRBV27 to TRBJ1-2; TRBD1 agrees at 9 bases. Germline CDR1 and CDR2: MNHEY and SMNVEV (reference sequence). V lost 3 bases, J lost 8 bases, and 13 bases stayed unmatched. CDR3 length: 16 amino acids. The CDR3 sequence: CASSFLPPGQGIGYTF. CDR3 bases: TGTGCCAGCAGTTTTCTACCTCCGGGACAGGGTATAGGCTACACCTTC.

This sequence joins TRBV10-1 and TRBJ1-2; tentative D call: TRBD1 (6 bases). Trimming left V 10 bases short and J 3 bases short, with 15 bases between. The CDR3 extends over 13 amino acids. Germline CDR1 is WNHNN and CDR2 is SYGVQD (reference sequence). CDR3 amino acids: CATLAGVDYGYTF. CDR3 nucleotides: TGCGCCACCTTAGCAGGGGTGGACTATGGCTACACCTTC.

This clone was observed a handful of times. V gene TRBV5-1 combines with J gene TRBJ2-5; 8 nucleotides line up with TRBD2. With V trimmed by 5 bases and J by 2 bases, 2 bases remained unmatched. Germline lookup yields CDR1 SGHRS and CDR2 YFSETQ. The CDR3 totals 13 residues. Here the CDR3 DNA reads TGCGCCAGCAGGGCGGGGGGTCAAGAGACCCAGTACTTC. Its translation is CASRAGGQETQYF.

Details on this clone: Lacking the conserved final phenylalanine or tryptophan, this CDR3 likely reflects a read error. The rearrangement joins TRBV29-1 to TRBJ1-2; tentatively, D is TRBD1 (5 bases). The CDR3 has 11 residues. V gave up 7 bases and J gave up 6 bases, with 12 bases separating them. The germline gives CDR1 SQVTM, CDR2 ANQGSEA. In DNA form, the CDR3 reads TGCAGCGGGGCTATAGGGGATGGCTACACCCTC. Its protein is CSGAIGDGYTL.

The J gene is TRBJ2-3, the V gene TRBV25-1; no reliable D call. With 3 bases removed from V and 1 base from J, the gap between germline ends came to 8 bases. CDR1 and CDR2 from the germline V gene are MGHDK and SYGVNS. The CDR3 extends over 14 amino acids. Written as DNA, the CDR3 is TGTGCCAGCAGTGATACTATGGGCACAGATACGCAGTATTTT. Translated: CASSDTMGTDTQYF.

This chain joins TRBV28 and TRBJ1-2; D remains unclear. This CDR3 has 15 amino acids. The germline gives CDR1 MDHEN, CDR2 SYDVKM. Between the trimmed V and J ends, which lost 4 bases and 14 bases, there was a span of 26 bases. The CDR3 sequence: CASSSRPTAPPRRTF. In nucleotides, the CDR3 is TGTGCCAGCAGTTCCCGACCCACGGCGCCACCTCGGAGAACCTTC.

The J gene is TRBJ1-6, the V gene TRBV9; possibly TRBD1 for D (6 bases). The V gene lost 2 bases and the J gene lost 0 bases, with 9 bases spanning the gap. Per germline, CDR1 SGDLS and CDR2 YYNGEE. This CDR3 is 16 amino acids long. Written as DNA, the CDR3 is TGTGCCAGCAGCGTGGACAGCGACTCCTATAATTCACCCCTCCACTTT. This translates into CASSVDSDSYNSPLHF.

The rearrangement uses TRBV15 and TRBJ1-5; tentative D call: TRBD1 (6 bases). CDR1 is LNHNV and CDR2 is YYDKDF in the germline V gene (reference sequence). This CDR3 is built from 13 residues. The germline V and J ends were trimmed by 7 bases and 4 bases, with 11 bases remaining between them. Here the CDR3 reads CATKDSTNQPQHF. DNA of the CDR3: TGTGCCACCAAGGACAGCACGAATCAGCCCCAGCATTTT.

The chain has TRBV4-3 and TRBJ1-6; 7 nucleotides align to TRBD1. The CDR3 is 16 residues long. J lost 9 bases, V lost 3 bases, and 11 bases had no gene match. From germline, CDR1 is LGHNA and CDR2 YSLEER. The CDR3 nucleotides read TGCGCCAGCAGCCACTCTATTGACAGGGTTAGTTCACCCCTCCACTTT. Amino acids: CASSHSIDRVSSPLHF.

The chain carries TRBV3-1 (or the pseudogene TRBV3-2) and TRBJ2-2; the D gene is possibly TRBD1 (5 bases). The CDR3 loop spans 18 amino acids. Looked up from germline, CDR1 is LGHDT and CDR2 is YNNKEL (reference sequence). The V and J ends lost 1 base and 1 base respectively, with 16 bases between them. The DNA of the CDR3 is TGTGCCAGCAGCCAAGTTAGGGGCCGGCCATTGAACACCGGGGAGCTGTTTTTT. This encodes CASSQVRGRPLNTGELFF.